These T cell receptor beta chains were read from a single sample in a study of neurological immune-mediated disorders. Using its own MiXCR run on the 5' RACE reads, TCRdb lists one record per CDR3 protein. The table shows tens of thousands of distinct CDR3 sequences, with about 2.3% occurring only once. The sequencing sample was made of PBMCs. These receptors were taken from a man aged 50 to 59 with multiple sclerosis. Each CDR3 is given with its conserved first and last residue. The order of the fields is V gene, CDR3 length, J gene, CDR3 protein.

>TRBV5-1|15|TRBJ2-1
CASSPDPRSSNEQFF
>TRBV28|17|TRBJ1-5
CASSGPRQGAGNQPQNF
>TRBV11-3|16|TRBJ2-3
CASSPRAGGRRDMQYF
>TRBV7-8|14|TRBJ2-3
CASSAQRAGDTQYF
>TRBV5-5|15|TRBJ2-1
CASSRGTGGYNEQFF
>TRBV19|13|TRBJ1-1
CASSIARGTEAFF
>TRBV4-1|15|TRBJ1-3
CASSQGHGERNTIYF
>TRBV5-1|16|TRBJ2-1
CASSLASGTYWNEQFF
>TRBV5-1|15|TRBJ2-1
CASSPVPGQGTEQFF
>TRBV7-9|15|TRBJ1-1
CASSPGTGKNTEAFF
>TRBV7-2|16|TRBJ2-2
CASRKRGGSNTGELFF
>TRBV12-3/TRBV12-4|12|TRBJ2-3
CASREETDTQYF
>TRBV28|15|TRBJ2-7
CASSAAVAGGLEQYF
>TRBV20-1|16|TRBJ2-4
CSANALRGGQSNIQYF
>TRBV5-1|14|TRBJ1-4
CASSRARPAEKLFF
>TRBV10-3|12|TRBJ1-5
CAISGVGQPQHF
>TRBV20-1|14|TRBJ2-1
CSARGRSSYNEQFF
>TRBV5-1|14|TRBJ1-2
CASSSGEPFSGYTF
>TRBV20-1|13|TRBJ2-7
CSARDSTDYEQYF
>TRBV7-2|11|TRBJ2-7
CASSFTSEQYF
>TRBV5-1|14|TRBJ2-3
CASRRGTHTDTQYF
>TRBV11-2|16|TRBJ2-4
CASSLGGELAKNIQYF
>TRBV14|13|TRBJ1-2
CASSQTRSGGYTF
>TRBV12-3/TRBV12-4|13|TRBJ2-1
CASSPVGYNEQFF
>TRBV5-1|13|TRBJ1-2
CASSSEGGYGYTF
>TRBV5-1|14|TRBJ2-7
CASSLDARRGEQYF
>TRBV12-5|15|TRBJ2-5
CASGLLGGRQETQYF
>TRBV7-9|13|TRBJ2-5
CASSLVGGETQYF
>TRBV7-7|13|TRBJ2-3
CASSLREEDTQYF
>TRBV5-1|15|TRBJ2-7
CASSLAGLQGYEQYF
>TRBV6-1|13|TRBJ2-7
CASRPGFTYEQYF
>TRBV20-1|12|TRBJ2-7
CSASPGIVEQYF
>TRBV7-8|14|TRBJ2-5
CASSPAGGLETQYF
>TRBV6-4|16|TRBJ1-2
CASSIRRGKPNYGYTF
>TRBV7-9|15|TRBJ1-2
CASSVAGGEGDGYTF
>TRBV7-9|14|TRBJ2-1
CASSPRILYNEQFF
>TRBV20-1|14|TRBJ1-6
CSAVGQVFNSPLHF
>TRBV5-1|15|TRBJ1-1
CASSTGDRGVTEAFF
>TRBV7-2|17|TRBJ1-2
CASSLFRQSTNNYGYTF
>TRBV5-6|19|TRBJ1-4
CASSFSAGTNRQRNDKLFF
>TRBV7-6|16|TRBJ2-4
CASSSRTGEAGYIQYF
>TRBV6-2/TRBV6-3|12|TRBJ2-7
CASRRGSYEQYF
>TRBV5-6|18|TRBJ1-2
CASSLLRGPGQRGHGYTF
>TRBV28|14|TRBJ2-7
CASSLVGDEAEQYF
>TRBV7-2|15|TRBJ2-6
CAGVMGRAGANVLTF
>TRBV27|12|TRBJ1-2
CASSSVNYGYTF
>TRBV7-8|14|TRBJ1-1
CASSSDRVNTEAFF
>TRBV7-9|14|TRBJ1-5
CASSFGQAPRPQNF
>TRBV20-1|14|TRBJ1-1
CSAGTGDMNTEAFF
>TRBV3-1|15|TRBJ2-4
CASSHPGWRAKIQYF
>TRBV12-3/TRBV12-4|14|TRBJ1-5
CASSFPTGNQPQNF
>TRBV20-1|15|TRBJ2-1
CSARNPRQGDTEQFF
>TRBV25-1|13|TRBJ1-2
CASSDMAGAGYTF
>TRBV19|14|TRBJ2-1
CASSIASVSNEQFF